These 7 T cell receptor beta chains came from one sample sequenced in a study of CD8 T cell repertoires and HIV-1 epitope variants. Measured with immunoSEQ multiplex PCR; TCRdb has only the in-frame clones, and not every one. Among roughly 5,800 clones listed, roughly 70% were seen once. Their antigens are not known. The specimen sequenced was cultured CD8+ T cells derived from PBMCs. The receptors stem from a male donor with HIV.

CDR3: CASSSSLLAEAFF. CDR3 sequence (DNA): TGCGCCAGCAGCTCTAGCCTCCTCGCTGAAGCTTTCTTT. The chain uses TRBV4-1 and TRBJ1-1, with D unresolved. This CDR3 is 13 amino acids long. Germline lookup yields CDR1 MGHRA and CDR2 YSYEKL. V lost 5 bases and J 6 bases, leaving 13 bases between the germline ends.

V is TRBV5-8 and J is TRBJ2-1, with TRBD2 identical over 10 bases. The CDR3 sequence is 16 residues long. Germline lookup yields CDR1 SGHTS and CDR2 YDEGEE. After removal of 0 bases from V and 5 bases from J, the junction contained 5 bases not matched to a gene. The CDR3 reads CASSLGLAGVHNEQFF. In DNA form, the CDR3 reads TGTGCCAGCAGCTTGGGGCTAGCGGGGGTCCACAATGAGCAGTTCTTC.

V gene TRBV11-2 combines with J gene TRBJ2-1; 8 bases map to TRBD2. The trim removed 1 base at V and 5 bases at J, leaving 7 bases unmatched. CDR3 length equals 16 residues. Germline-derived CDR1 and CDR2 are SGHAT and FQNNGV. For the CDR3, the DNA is TGTGCCAGCAGCTTAGGGTCGGGAGGGCCGAACAATGAGCAGTTCTTC. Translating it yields CASSLGSGGPNNEQFF.

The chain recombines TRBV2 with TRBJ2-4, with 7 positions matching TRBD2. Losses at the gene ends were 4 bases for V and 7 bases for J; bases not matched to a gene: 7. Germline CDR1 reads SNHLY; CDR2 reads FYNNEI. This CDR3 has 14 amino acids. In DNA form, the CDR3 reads TGTGCCAGCAGTGGTAGGGCGGGAGAGAACATTCAGTACTTC. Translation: CASSGRAGENIQYF.

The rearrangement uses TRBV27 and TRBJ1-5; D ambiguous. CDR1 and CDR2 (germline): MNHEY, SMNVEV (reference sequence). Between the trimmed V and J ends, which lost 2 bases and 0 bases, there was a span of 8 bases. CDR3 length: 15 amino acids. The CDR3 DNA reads TGTGCCAGCAGTTTAGACGGAGATAGCAATCAGCCCCAGCATTTT. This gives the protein CASSLDGDSNQPQHF.

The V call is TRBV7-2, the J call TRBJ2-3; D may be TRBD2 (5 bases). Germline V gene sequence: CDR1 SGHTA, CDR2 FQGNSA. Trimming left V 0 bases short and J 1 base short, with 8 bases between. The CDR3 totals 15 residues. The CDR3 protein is CASSLAPAGTDTQYF. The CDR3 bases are TGTGCCAGCAGCTTAGCGCCAGCGGGCACAGATACGCAGTATTTT.

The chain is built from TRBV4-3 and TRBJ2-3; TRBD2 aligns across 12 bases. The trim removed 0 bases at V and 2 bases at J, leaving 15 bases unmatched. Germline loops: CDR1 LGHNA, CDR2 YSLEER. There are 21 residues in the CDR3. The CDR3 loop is CASSQDRRGLAGGTFTDTQYF. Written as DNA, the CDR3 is TGCGCCAGCAGCCAAGATCGTCGGGGCCTAGCGGGGGGGACTTTCACAGATACGCAGTATTTT.